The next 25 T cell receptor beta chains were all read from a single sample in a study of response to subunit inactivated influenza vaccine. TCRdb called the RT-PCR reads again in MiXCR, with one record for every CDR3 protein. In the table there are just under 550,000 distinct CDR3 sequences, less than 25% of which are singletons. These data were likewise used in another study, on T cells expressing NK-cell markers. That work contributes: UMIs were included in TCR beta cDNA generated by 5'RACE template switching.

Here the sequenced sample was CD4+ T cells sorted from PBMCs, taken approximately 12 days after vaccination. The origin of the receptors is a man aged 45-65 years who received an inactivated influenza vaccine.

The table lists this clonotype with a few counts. The CDR3 loop reads CASSQVWGGDTGELFF. The CDR3, as DNA: TGCGCCAGCAGCCAAGTTTGGGGAGGCGACACCGGGGAGCTGTTTTTT. The V call is TRBV4-1, the J call TRBJ2-2; tentative D call: TRBD2 (6 bases). This CDR3 has 16 residues. Germline V CDR1 and CDR2: MGHRA, YSYEKL. The V gene lost 1 base and the J gene lost 3 bases, with 12 bases spanning the gap.

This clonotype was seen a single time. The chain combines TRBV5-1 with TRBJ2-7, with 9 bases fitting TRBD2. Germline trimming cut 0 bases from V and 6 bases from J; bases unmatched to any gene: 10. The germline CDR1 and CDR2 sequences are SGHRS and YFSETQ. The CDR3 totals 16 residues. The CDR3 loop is CASSLGLIAGVVEQYF. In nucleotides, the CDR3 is TGCGCCAGCAGCTTGGGGTTAATAGCGGGAGTGGTCGAGCAGTACTTC.

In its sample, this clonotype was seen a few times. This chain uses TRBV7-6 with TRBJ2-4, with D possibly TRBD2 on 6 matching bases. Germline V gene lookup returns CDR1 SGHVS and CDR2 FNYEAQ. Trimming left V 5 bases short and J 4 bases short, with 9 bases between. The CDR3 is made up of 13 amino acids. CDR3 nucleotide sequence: TGTGCCAGCAGCCGGGACTGGAAAAACATTCAGTACTTC. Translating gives CASSRDWKNIQYF.

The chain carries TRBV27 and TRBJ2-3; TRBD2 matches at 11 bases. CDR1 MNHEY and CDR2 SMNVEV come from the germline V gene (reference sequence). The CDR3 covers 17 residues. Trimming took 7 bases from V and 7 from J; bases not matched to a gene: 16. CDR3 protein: CASTAEGPSGRSYTQYF. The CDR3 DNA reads TGTGCCAGCACCGCTGAAGGACCTAGCGGGAGGAGTTATACGCAGTATTTT.

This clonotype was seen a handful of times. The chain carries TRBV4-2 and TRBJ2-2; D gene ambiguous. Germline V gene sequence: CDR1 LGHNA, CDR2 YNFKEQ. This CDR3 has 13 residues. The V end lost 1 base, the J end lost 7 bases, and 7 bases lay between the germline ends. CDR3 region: CASSQVSGGELFF. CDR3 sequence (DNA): TGTGCCAGCAGCCAAGTTTCTGGCGGGGAGCTGTTTTTT.

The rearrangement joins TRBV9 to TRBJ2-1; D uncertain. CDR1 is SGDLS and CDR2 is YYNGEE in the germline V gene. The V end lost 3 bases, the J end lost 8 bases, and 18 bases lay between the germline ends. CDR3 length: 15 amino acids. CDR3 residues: CASSARKGSPHEQFF. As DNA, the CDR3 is TGTGCCAGCAGCGCACGAAAGGGATCCCCCCATGAGCAGTTCTTC.

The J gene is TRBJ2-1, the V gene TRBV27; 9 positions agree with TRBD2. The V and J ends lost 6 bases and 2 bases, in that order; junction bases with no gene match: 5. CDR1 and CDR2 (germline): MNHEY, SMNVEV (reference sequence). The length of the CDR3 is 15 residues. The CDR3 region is CASSRAGGAYNEQFF. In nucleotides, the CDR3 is TGTGCCAGCAGCAGAGCGGGGGGCGCCTACAATGAGCAGTTCTTC.

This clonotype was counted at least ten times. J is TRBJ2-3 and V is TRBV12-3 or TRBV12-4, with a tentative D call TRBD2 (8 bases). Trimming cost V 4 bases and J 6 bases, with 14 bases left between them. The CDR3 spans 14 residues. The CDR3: CASSYGRGRDTQYF. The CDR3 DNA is TGTGCCAGCAGTTACGGGAGGGGGCGGGATACGCAGTATTTT.

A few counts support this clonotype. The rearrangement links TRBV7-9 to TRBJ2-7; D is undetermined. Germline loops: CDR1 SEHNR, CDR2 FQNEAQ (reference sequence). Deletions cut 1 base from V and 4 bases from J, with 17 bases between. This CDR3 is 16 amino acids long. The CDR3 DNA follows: TGTGCCAGCAGCTTAGGCCCGAAAACCCCCCTTTACGAGCAGTACTTC. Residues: CASSLGPKTPLYEQYF.

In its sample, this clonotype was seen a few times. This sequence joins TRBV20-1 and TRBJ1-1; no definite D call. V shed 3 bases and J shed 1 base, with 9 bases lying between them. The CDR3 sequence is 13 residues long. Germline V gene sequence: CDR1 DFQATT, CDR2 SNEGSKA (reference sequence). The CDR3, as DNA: TGCAGTGCTAGGCCGACGGAGAACACTGAAGCTTTCTTT. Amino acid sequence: CSARPTENTEAFF.

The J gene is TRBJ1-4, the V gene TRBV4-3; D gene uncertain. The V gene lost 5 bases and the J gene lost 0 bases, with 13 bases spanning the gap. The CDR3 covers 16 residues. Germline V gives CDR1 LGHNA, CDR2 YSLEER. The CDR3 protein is CASSKGSGTTNEKLFF. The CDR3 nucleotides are TGCGCCAGCAGCAAGGGATCCGGGACAACTAATGAAAAACTGTTTTTT.

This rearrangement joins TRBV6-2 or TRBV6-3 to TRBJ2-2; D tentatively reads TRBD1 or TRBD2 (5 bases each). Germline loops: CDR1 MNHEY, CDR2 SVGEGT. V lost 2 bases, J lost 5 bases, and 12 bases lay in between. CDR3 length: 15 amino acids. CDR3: CASSYEAGATGELFF. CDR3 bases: TGTGCCAGCAGTTACGAGGCCGGGGCTACCGGGGAGCTGTTTTTT.

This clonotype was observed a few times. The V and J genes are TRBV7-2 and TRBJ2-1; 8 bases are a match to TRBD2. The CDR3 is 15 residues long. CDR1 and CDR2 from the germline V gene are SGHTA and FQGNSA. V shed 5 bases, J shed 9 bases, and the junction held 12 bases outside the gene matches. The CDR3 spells CASSALAGLALEQFF. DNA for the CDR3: TGTGCCAGCAGCGCCTTAGCGGGATTGGCGCTTGAGCAGTTCTTC.

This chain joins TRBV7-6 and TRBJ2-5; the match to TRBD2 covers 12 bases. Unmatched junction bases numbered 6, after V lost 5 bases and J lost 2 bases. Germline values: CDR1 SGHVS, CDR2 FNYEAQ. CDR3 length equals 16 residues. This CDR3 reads CASSRTSGTNQETQYF. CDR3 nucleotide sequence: TGTGCCAGCAGCCGGACTAGCGGGACGAATCAAGAGACCCAGTACTTC. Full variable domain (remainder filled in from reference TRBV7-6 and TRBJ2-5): GAGVSQSPRYKVTKRGQDVALRCDPISGHVSLYWYRQALGQGPEFLTYFNYEAQQDKSGLPNDRFSAERPEGSISTLTIQRTEQRDSAMYRCASSRTSGTNQETQYFGPGTRLLVL.

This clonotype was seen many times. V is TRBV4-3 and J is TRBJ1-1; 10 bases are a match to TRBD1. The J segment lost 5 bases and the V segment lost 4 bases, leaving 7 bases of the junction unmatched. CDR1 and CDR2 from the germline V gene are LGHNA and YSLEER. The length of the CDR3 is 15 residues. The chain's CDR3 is CASSRMTGGTTEAFF. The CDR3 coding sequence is TGCGCCAGCAGCCGGATGACAGGGGGCACGACTGAAGCTTTCTTT.

The CDR3 DNA is TGTGCCAGCGGCGATCCAGGGCGGAAAACTGAAGCTTTCTTT. Amino acid sequence: CASGDPGRKTEAFF. The chain couples TRBV6-2 or TRBV6-3 to TRBJ1-1; D might be TRBD1 (5 bases). V lost 8 bases and J 5 bases, leaving 18 bases between the germline ends. CDR3 length: 14 residues. Germline-derived CDR1 and CDR2 are MNHEY and SVGEGT.

The CDR3 here is CASSLGHGGSNQPQHF. The DNA for the CDR3 is TGTGCCAGCAGCTTGGGGCACGGGGGTAGCAATCAGCCCCAGCATTTT. The chain combines TRBV5-5 with TRBJ1-5, with D tentatively TRBD1 (5 bases). Trimming removed 0 bases from V and 0 bases from J, with 10 bases in between. Germline lookup yields CDR1 SGHKS and CDR2 YYEKEE (reference sequence). The CDR3 totals 16 residues.

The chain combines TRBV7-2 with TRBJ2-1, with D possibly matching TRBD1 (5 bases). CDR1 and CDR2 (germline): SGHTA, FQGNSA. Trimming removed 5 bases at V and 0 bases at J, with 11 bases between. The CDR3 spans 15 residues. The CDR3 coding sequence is TGTGCCAGCAGCGTGACAGTTAGCTCCTACAATGAGCAGTTCTTC. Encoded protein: CASSVTVSSYNEQFF.

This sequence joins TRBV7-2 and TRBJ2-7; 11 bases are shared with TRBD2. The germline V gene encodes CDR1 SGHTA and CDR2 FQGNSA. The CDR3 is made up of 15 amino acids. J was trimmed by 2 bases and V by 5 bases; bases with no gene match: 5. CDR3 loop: CASSITSGSPYEQYF. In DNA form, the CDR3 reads TGTGCCAGCAGCATTACTAGCGGGAGTCCCTACGAGCAGTACTTC.

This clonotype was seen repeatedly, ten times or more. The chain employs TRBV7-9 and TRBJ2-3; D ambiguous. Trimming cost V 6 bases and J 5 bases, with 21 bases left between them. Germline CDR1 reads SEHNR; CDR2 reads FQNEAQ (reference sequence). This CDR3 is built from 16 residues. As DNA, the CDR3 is TGTGCCAGCAGTACCCCTTTTATGGCAACTCAAGATACGCAGTATTTT. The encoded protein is CASSTPFMATQDTQYF.

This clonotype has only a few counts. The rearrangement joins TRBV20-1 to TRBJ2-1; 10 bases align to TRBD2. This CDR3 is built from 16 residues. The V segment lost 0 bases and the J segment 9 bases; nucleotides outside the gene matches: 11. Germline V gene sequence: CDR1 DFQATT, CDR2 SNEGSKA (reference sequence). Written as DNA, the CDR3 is TGCAGTGCTAGAGATCCGGCAGCGGGGGGGCGCGGTGAGCAGTTCTTC. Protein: CSARDPAAGGRGEQFF.

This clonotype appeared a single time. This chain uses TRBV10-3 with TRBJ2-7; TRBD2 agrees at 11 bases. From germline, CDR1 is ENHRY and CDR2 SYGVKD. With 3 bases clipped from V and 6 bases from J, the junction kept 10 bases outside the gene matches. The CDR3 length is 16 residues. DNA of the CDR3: TGTGCCATCAGTGAAGGACTAGCGGGTTTGGTCGGCGAGCAGTACTTC. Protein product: CAISEGLAGLVGEQYF.

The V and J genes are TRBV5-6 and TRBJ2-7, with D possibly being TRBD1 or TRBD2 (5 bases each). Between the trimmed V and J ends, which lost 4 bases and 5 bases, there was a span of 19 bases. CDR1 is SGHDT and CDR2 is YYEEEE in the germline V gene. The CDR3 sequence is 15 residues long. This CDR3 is CASSGSRGIRDEQYF. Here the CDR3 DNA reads TGTGCCAGCAGCGGTTCGAGGGGCATAAGGGACGAGCAGTACTTC.

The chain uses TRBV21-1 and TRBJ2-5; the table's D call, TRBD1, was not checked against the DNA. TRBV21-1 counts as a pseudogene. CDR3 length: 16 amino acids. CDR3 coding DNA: TGTGCCAGCAGCAAAGTCAGGGGGGCGCGATATGAGACCCAGTACTTC. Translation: CASSKVRGARYETQYF.

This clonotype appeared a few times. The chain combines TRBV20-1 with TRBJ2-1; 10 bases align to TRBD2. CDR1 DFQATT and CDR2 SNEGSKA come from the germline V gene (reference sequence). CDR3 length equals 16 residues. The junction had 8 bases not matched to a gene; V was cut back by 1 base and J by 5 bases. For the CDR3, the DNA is TGCAGTGCTAGAGTCAATAGCGGGAGGCCCCACAATGAGCAGTTCTTC. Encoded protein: CSARVNSGRPHNEQFF.